These T cell receptor beta chains were read from a single sample in a study of monozygotic twins with inflammatory bowel disease. Each CDR3 protein gets one entry in TCRdb, which reprocessed the 5' RACE reads and gives no DNA. This sample's table has some 160,000 distinct CDR3 sequences. Input material: blood. The receptors derive from a human donor with ulcerative colitis or Crohn's disease, or a healthy co-twin of an affected twin (not recorded which). CDR3s include the opening cysteine and the closing phenylalanine or tryptophan.

>TRBV20-1|TRBJ1-1
CSAAQGRGSEAFF
>TRBV5-1|TRBJ2-6
CASSSGGSGANVLTF
>TRBV29-1|TRBJ2-3
CSVEAQGTGQPPDTQYF
>TRBV13|TRBJ2-7
CASSFERSYEQYF
>TRBV7-2|TRBJ1-1
CASSPVFMNTEAFF
>TRBV5-1|TRBJ2-1
CASTYQGDVGNEQFF
>TRBV12-3/TRBV12-4|TRBJ1-1
CASRTGGTEAFF
>TRBV18|TRBJ2-1
CASSIGLGGGYEEQFF
>TRBV5-6|TRBJ2-5
CASSLAGGPETQYF
>TRBV6-2/TRBV6-3|TRBJ2-2
CASTSAGLAGAGELFF
>TRBV20-1|TRBJ2-7
CSAPADRGYEQYF
>TRBV10-2|TRBJ1-2
CASRDGAYGYTF
>TRBV3-1|TRBJ2-7
CASSQDFTGQGNYEQYF
>TRBV5-5|TRBJ1-5
CASSPRGNQPQHF
>TRBV5-1|TRBJ2-7
CASSLTAGTGAVEQYF
>TRBV3-1|TRBJ2-5
CASSSTPSGKETQYF
>TRBV18|TRBJ2-7
CASSPPGQGVSEQYF
>TRBV7-9|TRBJ2-7
CASSSTGPEQYF
>TRBV10-3|TRBJ2-5
CAISREGPQETLYF
>TRBV27|TRBJ2-2
CASSSPRTGTGELFF
>TRBV30|TRBJ1-1
CAWTFWGFTEAFF
>TRBV29-1|TRBJ1-3
CSVDRSGSGNTIYF
>TRBV3-1|TRBJ1-4
CASSQDQGATNEKLFF
>TRBV5-1|TRBJ1-1
CASSTSGAKKNTEAFF
>TRBV5-5|TRBJ1-2
CASSPDLSYGYTF
>TRBV5-1|TRBJ2-6
CASSFGANVLTF
>TRBV11-2|TRBJ2-1
CASSLSALAGGPYNEQFF
>TRBV18|TRBJ2-3
CASSPSPGTGTDTQYF
>TRBV29-1|TRBJ1-2
CSVKGVSHGYTF
>TRBV7-9|TRBJ2-3
CASSLKRGGADTQYF
>TRBV7-9|TRBJ1-5
CASSLASAGRDQPQHF
>TRBV5-5|TRBJ2-1
CASSLGLARIDEQFF
>TRBV7-3|TRBJ2-1
CASSLGGGPHEQFF
>TRBV6-1|TRBJ2-2
CASSRRGRQRTGELFF
>TRBV3-1|TRBJ2-7
CASSQGFRIYEQYF